Listed below are T cell receptor beta chains from one sample, sequenced in a study of blood T cells in healthy people across ages. MiXCR, applied by TCRdb to the 5' RACE reads, yields one record per CDR3 protein. Among around 500,000 distinct CDR3 sequences, under 55% were seen once, and the ten largest hold approximately 23%. The sequenced sample consisted of blood. These receptors all stem from an elderly man in good health. The CDR3 runs from the conserved cysteine through the conserved F or W. The order of the fields is J gene, D gene, V gene, clone size, CDR3 protein, CDR3 DNA. The D gene is left open where the match is weak. Part of the rows lack a size; the others show once, few, many or a class for expanded clones.

j_gene: TRBJ2-7; d_gene: TRBD2; v_gene: TRBV7-2; abundance: few; CDR3aa: CASSLASSGRVYEQYF; CDR3nt: TGTGCCAGCAGCTTAGCGTCGAGCGGGAGGGTGTACGAGCAGTACTTC
j_gene: TRBJ1-2; d_gene: TRBD1; v_gene: TRBV7-2; abundance: -; CDR3aa: CASSSRQGGVYGYTF; CDR3nt: TGTGCCAGCAGCTCGAGACAGGGAGGGGTTTATGGCTACACCTTC
j_gene: TRBJ2-1; d_gene: TRBD2; v_gene: TRBV20-1; abundance: once; CDR3aa: CSARDLSGGAYNEQFF; CDR3nt: TGCAGTGCTAGAGATCTCAGCGGGGGGGCCTACAATGAGCAGTTCTTC
j_gene: TRBJ2-4; d_gene: TRBD1; v_gene: TRBV7-2; abundance: few; CDR3aa: CASSLEGDRGEQYF; CDR3nt: TGTGCCAGCAGCTTAGAGGGGGACAGGGGAGAGCAGTACTTC
j_gene: TRBJ2-5; d_gene: TRBD2; v_gene: TRBV20-1; abundance: few; CDR3aa: CSAEVVVREQYF; CDR3nt: TGCAGTGCAGAAGTAGTGGTGCGGGAGCAGTACTTC
j_gene: TRBJ1-2; d_gene: -; v_gene: TRBV20-1; abundance: -; CDR3aa: CSAKDSQDYGYTF; CDR3nt: TGCAGTGCGAAAGACAGCCAGGACTATGGCTACACCTTC
j_gene: TRBJ2-5; d_gene: -; v_gene: TRBV29-1; abundance: few; CDR3aa: CSEKIGPQETQYF; CDR3nt: TGCAGCGAGAAGATTGGGCCCCAAGAGACCCAGTACTTC
j_gene: TRBJ1-1; d_gene: -; v_gene: TRBV2; abundance: few; CDR3aa: CASSVGGRTEAFF; CDR3nt: TGTGCCAGCAGTGTCGGGGGGCGAACTGAAGCTTTCTTT
j_gene: TRBJ2-2; d_gene: -; v_gene: TRBV21-1; abundance: -; CDR3aa: CASSTTGANTGELFF; CDR3nt: TGTGCCAGCAGCACGACAGGGGCGAACACCGGGGAGCTGTTTTTT
j_gene: TRBJ2-1; d_gene: -; v_gene: TRBV6-5; abundance: -; CDR3aa: CASSSDTHNEQFF; CDR3nt: TGTGCCAGCAGTTCGGACACACACAATGAGCAGTTCTTC
j_gene: TRBJ2-3; d_gene: -; v_gene: TRBV11-2; abundance: -; CDR3aa: CASSLDRVNADTQYF; CDR3nt: TGTGCCAGCAGCTTAGATCGGGTTAACGCCGATACGCAGTATTTT
j_gene: TRBJ2-7; d_gene: -; v_gene: TRBV20-1; abundance: once; CDR3aa: CSARERTDTSYEQYF; CDR3nt: TGCAGTGCTAGAGAAAGGACAGATACTTCCTACGAGCAGTACTTC
j_gene: TRBJ1-2; d_gene: TRBD1; v_gene: TRBV7-2; abundance: -; CDR3aa: CASSRGQGAHGYTF; CDR3nt: TGTGCCAGCAGCCGAGGACAGGGGGCGCATGGCTACACCTTC
j_gene: TRBJ2-7; d_gene: -; v_gene: TRBV20-1; abundance: -; CDR3aa: CSAGSATYEQYF; CDR3nt: TGCAGTGCTGGATCCGCAACTTACGAGCAGTACTTC
j_gene: TRBJ2-2; d_gene: TRBD2; v_gene: TRBV7-2; abundance: -; CDR3aa: CASSQGLAGYTGELFF; CDR3nt: TGTGCCAGCAGCCAGGGACTAGCGGGATACACCGGGGAGCTGTTTTTT